This T cell receptor (beta chain) was profiled in a study of blood T cell repertoires in COVID-19. Produced via immunoSEQ multiplex PCR; TCRdb's table is partial and in-frame only. The sample lists 200,000 to 250,000 clones; more than 75% were seen once. Germline-derived CDR1 and CDR2 are MNHEY and SMNVEV (reference sequence). V lost 3 bases and J 7 bases, leaving 13 bases between the germline ends. The length of the CDR3 is 13 residues. What was sequenced was peripheral blood. The V call is TRBV27, the J call TRBJ2-7; D is perhaps TRBD1 (5 bases). The receptor comes from a man over 45 with acute or convalescent COVID-19. CDR3 nucleotides: TGTGCCAGCAGTTTTACAGGACCCAGGGAGCAGTACTTC. Translation: CASSFTGPREQYF.